This T cell receptor (beta chain) was observed in a study of control samples from healthy donors and cancer patients. Clones were read by immunoSEQ multiplex PCR, and TCRdb kept only the in-frame ones, dropping some. The sample includes about 130,000 clones, roughly 90% of them seen just once. The CDR3 sequence is 15 residues long. Trimming removed 2 bases from V and 4 bases from J, with 14 bases in between. Germline CDR1 MNHEY, CDR2 SMNVEV (reference sequence). This chain joins TRBV27 and TRBJ1-1; TRBD1 might be the D (5 bases). This TCR was recovered from a man aged 50-59 years in good health. The sample was blood. The CDR3 loop is CASSLGAGRGTEAFF. Here the CDR3 DNA reads TGTGCCAGCAGTTTAGGGGCAGGGCGAGGCACTGAAGCTTTCTTT.